This T cell receptor (beta chain) was sequenced in a study of cytomegalovirus exposure and HLA in healthy donors. Study-wide findings and caveats: Later on, an analysis tied approximately 17,000 TCR beta sequences to HLA alleles at 0.05 false discovery rate. Some V segments, including TRBV6-2 and TRBV6-3, were excluded as indistinguishable.

There are a few counts of this clone. The target antigen is unknown. CDR3 length: 14 residues. Germline loops: CDR1 SGHRS, CDR2 YFSETQ. V trimming: 6 bases; J trimming: 4 bases; junction bases outside the gene matches: 6. The study ran its PCR with 60 Vbeta and 13 Jbeta primers. Sequencing was performed with immunoSEQ multiplex PCR; in TCRdb, only in-frame clones are kept and a portion is missing. The sample lists about 170,000 clones, approximately 81% seen once, with roughly 0.38% in the top ten. Donors sampled were nominally healthy, though unrecorded immune exposures were likely. This chain links TRBV5-1 with TRBJ2-1, with 8 bases lining up with TRBD2. The sequence was obtained from a boy aged 2-15 years in good health and CMV-seronegative. The sequenced sample consisted of PBMCs. As DNA, the CDR3 is TGCGCCAGCAAAGCGGGAGCGAGATACAATGAGCAGTTCTTC. This encodes CASKAGARYNEQFF.